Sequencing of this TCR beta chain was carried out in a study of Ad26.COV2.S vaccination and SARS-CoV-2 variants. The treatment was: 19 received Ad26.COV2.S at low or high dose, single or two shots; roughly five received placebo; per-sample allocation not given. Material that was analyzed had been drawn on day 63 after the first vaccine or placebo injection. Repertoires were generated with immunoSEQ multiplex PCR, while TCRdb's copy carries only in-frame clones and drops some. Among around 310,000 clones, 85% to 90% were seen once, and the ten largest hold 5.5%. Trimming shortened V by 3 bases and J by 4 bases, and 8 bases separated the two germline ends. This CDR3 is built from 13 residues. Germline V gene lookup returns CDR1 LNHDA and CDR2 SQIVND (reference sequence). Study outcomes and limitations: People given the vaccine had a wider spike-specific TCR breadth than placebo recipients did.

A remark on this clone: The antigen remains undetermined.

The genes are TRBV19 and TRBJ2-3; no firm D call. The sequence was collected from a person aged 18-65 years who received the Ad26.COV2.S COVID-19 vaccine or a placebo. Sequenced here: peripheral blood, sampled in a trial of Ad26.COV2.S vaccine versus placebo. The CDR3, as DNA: TGTGCCAGTAGTATGGGATTAGCAGATACGCAGTATTTT. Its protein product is CASSMGLADTQYF.